This entry lists 18 T cell receptor beta chains sequenced from one sample in a study of T cells in Graves' hyperthyroidism and ophthalmopathy (dated 2019 in TCRdb). Receptors were amplified or captured by multiplex PCR. Sequencing was performed on an Illumina HiSeq 2000. The TCR beta CDR3 regions were amplified from RNA transcripts. The first round of RT-PCR for the TCR CDR3 was performed with the HTBI primer set and the Qiagen OneStep RT-PCR kit. TCRdb itself trimmed the public reads at Q25 with fastp, ran MiXCR and retained productive beta chains. Each CDR3 protein appears once, grouped with its most common genes and DNA. In all, the sample holds over 350,000 distinct CDR3 sequences, and roughly 14% of those were seen once. The ten largest make up around 14% of the sample. The sequencing sample was made of blood. These receptors were taken from a man between 18 and 35 years old with Graves' ophthalmopathy.

In this sample, this clonotype turned up many times. The rearrangement joins TRBV4-1 to TRBJ1-1; D is undetermined. This CDR3 is 15 amino acids long. Germline V gene data show CDR1 as MGHRA and CDR2 as YSYEKL. Trimming left V 1 base short and J 2 bases short, with 11 bases between. Here the CDR3 DNA reads TGCGCCAGCAGCCAAGTTTTCCGGCAAAACACTGAAGCTTTCTTT. Residues: CASSQVFRQNTEAFF.

Many counts were recorded for this clonotype. The chain employs TRBV12-3 or TRBV12-4 and TRBJ2-1, with D perhaps TRBD1 (7 bases). V shed 5 bases and J shed 4 bases, with 15 bases lying between them. The CDR3 consists of 15 residues. The CDR3 sequence: CASSGGTVKYNEQFF. CDR3 sequence (DNA): TGTGCCAGCAGTGGGGGGACAGTGAAGTACAATGAGCAGTTCTTC.

As regards this clonotype: Germline is not matched at one junction end, which may reflect a read error. The chain combines TRBV2 with TRBJ2-1; 13 bases line up with TRBD2. The germline gives CDR1 SNHLY, CDR2 FYNNEI. This CDR3 region has 13 residues. For the CDR3, the DNA is TGTGCTACAGGGACTAGCGGGACCAATGAGCGGTTCTTC. Amino acids: CATGTSGTNERFF.

This clonotype has ten or more counts. The chain carries TRBV5-8 and TRBJ2-1; perhaps TRBD2 as D (5 bases). CDR3 length: 14 residues. The V end lost 4 bases, the J end lost 3 bases, and 11 bases lay between the germline ends. Germline lookup yields CDR1 SGHTS and CDR2 YDEGEE. CDR3 sequence (DNA): TGTGCCAGCAGCAAAGCCCGGGACTACAATGAGCAGTTCTTC. Protein sequence: CASSKARDYNEQFF.

Only a few counts were recorded for this clonotype. J is TRBJ2-7 and V is TRBV18, with 9 bases aligning to TRBD2. Losses at the gene ends were 0 bases for V and 3 bases for J; bases not matched to a gene: 6. The CDR3 runs 16 residues. CDR1 KGHSH and CDR2 LQKENI come from the germline V gene. CDR3 loop: CASSPPGGRAFYEQYF. The DNA for the CDR3 is TGTGCCAGCTCACCACCGGGCGGGAGGGCTTTCTACGAGCAGTACTTC.

As regards this clonotype: With a much larger clone just one base away, this may be a read error. The chain links TRBV6-1 to TRBJ2-2; D tentatively fits TRBD1 or TRBD2 (6 bases each). The ends were cut back, 8 bases at V and 2 bases at J, with 21 bases in the middle. The CDR3 loop spans 17 amino acids. The germline CDR1 and CDR2 sequences are MNHNS and SASEGT. The CDR3 region has the DNA TGTGCCAGCTCCCCCAGAGAAGAGGGGGGCAACACCGGGGAGCTGTTTTTT. Translated: CASSPREEGGNTGELFF.

The chain joins TRBV19 to TRBJ1-3; 9 nucleotides match TRBD1. Losses at the gene ends were 5 bases for V and 0 bases for J; bases not matched to a gene: 5. The length of the CDR3 is 16 residues. Germline-derived CDR1 and CDR2 are LNHDA and SQIVND (reference sequence). CDR3 coding DNA: TGTGCCAGTAGTCCGGTGGGACAGGGCTCTGGAAACACCATATATTTT. This translates into CASSPVGQGSGNTIYF.

The sample holds many counts of this clonotype. The chain combines TRBV29-1 with TRBJ2-3; D is perhaps TRBD2 (7 bases). Looked up from germline, CDR1 is SQVTM and CDR2 is ANQGSEA. This CDR3 is 14 amino acids long. The ends were cut back, 3 bases at V and 4 bases at J, with 14 bases in the middle. CDR3 residues: CSVDLGGPPDTQYF. The CDR3 DNA is TGCAGCGTTGATCTCGGGGGGCCCCCAGATACGCAGTATTTT.

This clonotype appeared many times. The V and J genes are TRBV24-1 and TRBJ2-1, with TRBD2 matching over 9 bases. V lost 9 bases, J lost 9 bases, and 8 bases stayed unmatched. The CDR3 extends over 13 amino acids. CDR1 and CDR2 from the germline V gene are KGHDR and SFDVKD. The CDR3 coding sequence is TGTGCCACCGCGGCGGGAGGGTATGGTGAGCAGTTCTTC. It encodes CATAAGGYGEQFF.

The V gene is TRBV7-9, the J gene TRBJ1-1, with D tentatively TRBD1 (5 bases). CDR3 length: 15 residues. Trimming took off 4 bases at V and 1 base at J, with 13 bases between the two ends. Germline CDR1 is SEHNR and CDR2 is FQNEAQ (reference sequence). In nucleotides, the CDR3 is TGTGCCAGCAGCTACAACAGGAGAGCGAACACTGAAGCTTTCTTT. This sequence encodes CASSYNRRANTEAFF.

This clonotype was seen at least ten times. V gene TRBV7-8 combines with J gene TRBJ2-7; no firm D call. This CDR3 spans 13 amino acids. V lost 1 base and J 4 bases, leaving 8 bases between the germline ends. The germline CDR1 and CDR2 sequences are SGHVS and FQNEAQ. The CDR3 loop is CASSLVSGYEQYF. In DNA, the CDR3 is TGTGCCAGCAGCTTAGTGTCCGGTTACGAGCAGTACTTC.

There are many counts of this clonotype. This chain connects TRBV4-1 to TRBJ2-7, with D unresolved. V shed 0 bases and J shed 5 bases, with 14 bases lying between them. Germline V gene sequence: CDR1 MGHRA, CDR2 YSYEKL. CDR3 length equals 15 residues. The CDR3, as DNA: TGCGCCAGCAGCCAAGATGGCGCCGGCGGCGACGAGCAGTACTTC. Translation: CASSQDGAGGDEQYF.

The CDR3 nucleotides read TGTGCCAGCAGCTTAAACGGTGTGCCCTCTGGGGCCAACGTCCTGACTTTC. Amino acids: CASSLNGVPSGANVLTF. The chain couples TRBV7-3 to TRBJ2-6; no clear D gene. Between the trimmed V and J ends, which lost 1 base and 0 bases, there was a span of 10 bases. From germline, CDR1 is SGHTA and CDR2 FQGTGA. The CDR3 has 17 residues.

There are many counts of this clonotype. The chain recombines TRBV7-3 with TRBJ2-1, with D tentatively TRBD1 or TRBD2 (5 bases each). V lost 6 bases to trimming and J lost 8 bases, with 23 bases between them. The CDR3 consists of 16 residues. Germline V gene sequence: CDR1 SGHTA, CDR2 FQGTGA. The CDR3 protein is CASRLGIGDPRDEQFF. The CDR3 coding sequence is TGTGCCAGCAGGTTGGGGATAGGGGACCCAAGGGATGAGCAGTTCTTC. Together with reference TRBV7-3 and TRBJ2-1, the CDR3 gives the full variable domain: GAGVSQTPSNKVTEKGKYVELRCDPISGHTALYWYRQSLGQGPEFLIYFQGTGAADDSGLPNDRFFAVRPEGSVSTLKIQRTERGDSAVYLCASRLGIGDPRDEQFFGPGTRLTVL.

This clonotype was recorded at least ten times. The J gene is TRBJ2-1, the V gene TRBV12-3 or TRBV12-4; 10 bases fit TRBD1. Trimming removed 4 bases from V and 0 bases from J; junction bases left unmatched: 0. The CDR3 spans 15 residues. The CDR3: CASSWTGGSYNEQFF. The CDR3 DNA is TGTGCCAGCAGTTGGACAGGGGGCTCCTACAATGAGCAGTTCTTC.

This clonotype has at least ten counts. The chain recombines TRBV9 with TRBJ2-3; 12 bases map to TRBD2. CDR3 length: 19 residues. The germline gives CDR1 SGDLS, CDR2 YYNGEE. V was pared by 0 bases and J by 0 bases, with 8 bases of the junction left unmatched. CDR3 loop: CASSVVSQGTSGSTDTQYF. The CDR3 nucleotides are TGTGCCAGCAGCGTAGTGTCTCAGGGGACTAGCGGGAGCACAGATACGCAGTATTTT.

This clonotype appeared many times. CDR3 residues: CASSLMATGGTEAFF. For the CDR3, the DNA is TGTGCCAGCAGTTTAATGGCAACAGGAGGCACTGAAGCTTTCTTT. The V gene is TRBV12-3 or TRBV12-4, the J gene TRBJ1-1, with D perhaps TRBD1 (5 bases). The CDR3 sequence is 15 residues long. Between the trimmed V and J ends, which lost 2 bases and 4 bases, there was a span of 14 bases.

This clonotype was picked up a small number of times. The chain links TRBV28 to TRBJ2-1; no clear D. Germline assignment: CDR1 MDHEN and CDR2 SYDVKM. The germline V and J ends were trimmed by 0 bases and 10 bases, with 10 bases remaining between them. The length of the CDR3 is 13 residues. CDR3 in amino acids: CASSLWSVGEQFF. The CDR3 nucleotides read TGTGCCAGCAGTTTATGGTCTGTCGGGGAGCAGTTCTTC.